The 13 T cell receptor beta chains listed next were all sequenced from one sample in a study of T-cell reconstitution after alpha-beta-depleted transplantation in children. Using unique molecular identifiers, the investigators prepared the TCRbeta library. TCRdb redid the calling of the PCR reads with MiXCR, one entry per CDR3 protein. The sample consists of around 70,000 distinct CDR3 sequences, roughly 11% of them appearing once. Specimen: PBMCs, collected before TCRalphabeta/CD19-depleted stem cell transplant. The source of these receptors is a boy aged 10-17 years with acute myeloid leukemia, due to receive a stem cell transplant.

This clonotype was recorded at least ten times. V and J are TRBV7-9 and TRBJ1-2; D remains unclear. Germline V gives CDR1 SEHNR, CDR2 FQNEAQ (reference sequence). Trimming removed 6 bases from V and 4 bases from J, with 18 bases in between. The CDR3 is made up of 15 amino acids. CDR3 sequence (DNA): TGTGCCAGCAGTTATACCGCCCCCGGGTCCTATGGCTACACCTTC. Amino acids: CASSYTAPGSYGYTF.

The DNA of the CDR3 is TGTGCCAGCAGCTCCTTCAGGGAGGCAGATACGCAGTATTTT. Encoded protein: CASSSFREADTQYF. V usage is TRBV11-2 and J usage is TRBJ2-3, with D perhaps TRBD2 (6 bases). CDR3 length equals 14 residues. Deletions cut 4 bases from V and 4 bases from J, with 12 bases between. Germline CDR1 SGHAT, CDR2 FQNNGV. The full variable domain, with the rest looked up from reference TRBV11-2 and TRBJ2-3, is EAGVAQSPRYKIIEKRQSVAFWCNPISGHATLYWYQQILGQGPKLLIQFQNNGVVDDSQLPKDRFSAERLKGVDSTLKIQPAKLEDSAVYLCASSSFREADTQYFGPGTRLTVL.

This clonotype was detected many times. This sequence joins TRBV12-3 or TRBV12-4 and TRBJ2-4; the D is unclear. This CDR3 has 15 residues. The V and J ends lost 5 bases and 0 bases respectively, with 11 bases between them. CDR3 loop: CASSPIVGAKNIQYF. For the CDR3, the DNA is TGTGCCAGCAGTCCAATAGTTGGAGCCAAAAACATTCAGTACTTC.

Of note for this clonotype: A read error may be the cause here, since a much bigger clone is one base away. The chain employs TRBV2 and TRBJ2-4; TRBD1 matches 8 bases. CDR1 and CDR2 (germline): SNHLY, FYNNEI. CDR3 size: 19 residues. CDR3 DNA: TGTACCAGCACCATACATACAGGGGGTTCTCCCATGGCCAAAAACATTCAGTACTTC. It yields the protein CTSTIHTGGSPMAKNIQYF.

This clonotype was detected ten times or more. V gene TRBV27 combines with J gene TRBJ2-3; maybe TRBD1 (5 bases). Germline V gene lookup returns CDR1 MNHEY and CDR2 SMNVEV (reference sequence). Trimming removed 4 bases from V and 1 base from J, with 15 bases in between. The CDR3 is 16 amino acids. The chain's CDR3 is CASSSPTAGRTDTQYF. In DNA form, the CDR3 reads TGTGCCAGCAGTTCCCCCACGGCAGGGCGCACAGATACGCAGTATTTT.

This clonotype was counted ten times or more. The chain carries TRBV3-1 and TRBJ2-2; no clear D gene. The CDR3 has 12 residues. V lost 3 bases and J 4 bases, leaving 3 bases between the germline ends. Germline V gene lookup returns CDR1 LGHDT and CDR2 YNNKEL (reference sequence). The DNA for the CDR3 is TGTGCCAGCAGCCATTTCACCGGGGAGCTGTTTTTT. The encoded protein is CASSHFTGELFF.

This clonotype came up many times. The rearrangement uses TRBV20-1 and TRBJ2-7, with TRBD1 matching over 9 bases. The V gene's germline CDR1 is DFQATT and CDR2 SNEGSKA (reference sequence). The CDR3 totals 15 residues. The ends lost 6 bases at V and 3 bases at J; junction bases unmatched: 12. CDR3 sequence (DNA): TGCAGTGCCCAGAGCCGGGACAGGGCGGTCTACGAGCAGTACTTC. It is translated as CSAQSRDRAVYEQYF.

The sample holds a few counts of this clonotype. V gene TRBV6-2 or TRBV6-3 combines with J gene TRBJ2-2; the D gene could be TRBD1 or TRBD2 (5 bases each). Germline V gene sequence: CDR1 MNHEY, CDR2 SVGEGT. The CDR3 is 16 amino acids. Trimming took off 2 bases at V and 2 bases at J, with 12 bases between the two ends. CDR3 DNA sequence: TGTGCCAGCAGTTACCATCCGGGACCCAACACCGGGGAGCTGTTTTTT. This gives the protein CASSYHPGPNTGELFF.

The J gene is TRBJ2-5, the V gene TRBV7-6; 11 bases map to TRBD2. The germline gives CDR1 SGHVS, CDR2 FNYEAQ. This CDR3 has 15 residues. Trimming at V came to 7 bases and at J to 2 bases, leaving 6 bases not matched to a gene. CDR3 protein: CASNLGTSGQETQYF. For the CDR3, the DNA is TGTGCCAGCAACCTCGGGACTAGCGGTCAAGAGACCCAGTACTTC.

This clonotype was counted ten times or more. The V gene is TRBV28, the J gene TRBJ1-6; 7 bases match TRBD1. Germline V gives CDR1 MDHEN, CDR2 SYDVKM. Trimming removed 5 bases from V and 11 bases from J; junction bases left unmatched: 6. The CDR3 runs to 13 residues. This CDR3 is CASSLTGPTPLHF. CDR3 nucleotide sequence: TGTGCCAGCAGTCTGACAGGGCCAACACCCCTCCACTTT.

The genes are TRBV30 and TRBJ2-3, with D perhaps matching TRBD2 (5 bases). The germline gives CDR1 GTSNPN, CDR2 SVGIG (reference sequence). There are 11 residues in the CDR3. V lost 2 bases and J 10 bases, leaving 10 bases between the germline ends. The CDR3 DNA reads as TGTGCCTGGAGTCTAGCCCCGTCGCAGTATTTT. This translates into CAWSLAPSQYF.

This clonotype was counted ten times or more. This chain joins TRBV5-1 and TRBJ1-3; TRBD1 agrees at 8 bases. Germline V gene sequence: CDR1 SGHRS, CDR2 YFSETQ. V trimming: 5 bases; J trimming: 4 bases; junction bases outside the gene matches: 14. The CDR3 contains 17 residues. The CDR3: CASSGPLQGVAGNTIYF. DNA of the CDR3: TGCGCCAGCAGTGGACCCTTACAGGGGGTAGCCGGAAACACCATATATTTT.

At least ten counts were recorded for this clonotype. The rearrangement links TRBV4-2 to TRBJ1-4, with a tentative D call TRBD1 (5 bases). Trimming removed 0 bases at V and 8 bases at J, with 16 bases between. This CDR3 is built from 16 residues. Per the germline V gene, CDR1 is LGHNA and CDR2 is YNFKEQ. The CDR3 loop is CASSQDFGLGDEKLFF. CDR3 nucleotide sequence: TGTGCCAGCAGCCAAGACTTTGGCCTCGGGGACGAAAAACTGTTTTTT.